This T cell receptor beta chain emerged from a study of blood T cell repertoires in COVID-19. Sequencing was performed with immunoSEQ multiplex PCR; in TCRdb, only in-frame clones are kept and a portion is missing. The repertoire includes about 340,000 clones, 92% of them detected once, and under 20% sits in the top ten. The specimen was PBMCs or T cells enriched from blood (not recorded which). This TCR derives from a woman in her twenties or thirties who had recovered from COVID-19.

Written as DNA, the CDR3 is TGTGCCAGCAGTGAACGGACTAGCGGTGGAGAGACCCAGTACTTC. The encoded protein is CASSERTSGGETQYF. The rearrangement joins TRBV2 to TRBJ2-5; 10 bases fit TRBD2. This CDR3 region has 15 residues. CDR1 SNHLY and CDR2 FYNNEI come from the germline V gene. Trimming took 2 bases from V and 4 from J; bases not matched to a gene: 4.